These 18 T cell receptor beta chains share one sample of origin, sequenced in a study of T cells in women clearing cervical HPV infection listed by TCRdb under 2018. Libraries were constructed by the immunoSEQ multiplex PCR assay. Not all clones reach the TCRdb copy of this immuneACCESS table, which keeps in-frame sequences only. Checked studies attribute under half of the gap to unresolved V genes and leave the rest unexplained. The table for this sample shows 25,000 or so clones. The top ten hold 11% of the sample. Sequenced material: blood buffy coat. The receptors here all came from a woman aged 18 to 75 with a cervical HPV16 infection that either progressed to CIN3+ or cleared (not recorded which).

A remark on this clone: The observed sequence ends 3 residues before the CDR3 terminus, with the missing tail filled in from the germline J gene. This chain uses TRBV18 with TRBJ1-2; D gene unclear. The CDR3 runs to 18 residues. Germline V CDR1 and CDR2: KGHSH, LQKENI. The CDR3 loop is CASSPGLAGEFAYNDYTF. CDR3 DNA, as far as it was read: TGTGCCAGCTCACCAGGACTAGCGGGAGAGTTCGCCTACAATGAC.

Turning to this clone: The sequence runs out 3 residues before the end of the CDR3; the remainder is reconstructed from the germline J gene. The J gene is TRBJ2-3, the V gene TRBV30; TRBD2 matches at 9 bases. The V gene end was trimmed by 0 bases and the J gene end by 5 bases; junction bases not matched to a gene: 9. The CDR3 consists of 16 residues. Germline-derived CDR1 and CDR2 are GTSNPN and SVGIG (reference sequence). The CDR3 region is CAWSVPGRGGRDTQYF. CDR3 DNA, as far as it was read: TGTGCCTGGAGTGTACCAGGGCGGGGGGGTAGAGATACG.

Turning to this clone: The sequenced fragment ends 3 residues before the CDR3 boundary, so the rest is inferred from the germline J gene. J is TRBJ1-1 and V is TRBV11-2; D is perhaps TRBD1 (5 bases). Germline CDR1 reads SGHAT; CDR2 reads FQNNGV. Trimming removed 5 bases at V and 6 bases at J, with 16 bases between. The CDR3 runs 14 residues. CDR3 sequence: CASSQQGIGAEAFF. CDR3 DNA, as far as it was read: TGTGCCAGCAGCCAGCAGGGAATTGGGGCTGAA.

With regard to this clone: The CDR3 end lies 3 residues beyond the end of the read and is filled in from the germline J gene. J is TRBJ1-5 and V is TRBV2, with a possible D match to TRBD1 (5 bases). V was shortened by 7 bases and J by 2 bases, with 18 bases between the two germline ends. The CDR3 length is 16 residues. Germline-derived CDR1 and CDR2 are SNHLY and FYNNEI. Partial CDR3 DNA: TGTGCCAGCATCCCCGGGGGGGGAAGACGCAATCAGCCC. Protein sequence: CASIPGGGRRNQP. The CDR3 as a whole reads CASIPGGGRRNQPQHF.

Worth noting for this clone: The read stops 3 residues short of the end of the CDR3; the missing end is completed from the germline J gene. V gene TRBV19 combines with J gene TRBJ2-3; TRBD2 is a possible D gene (5 bases). V shed 7 bases and J shed 5 bases, with 13 bases lying between them. The CDR3 is made up of 13 amino acids. Per the germline V gene, CDR1 is LNHDA and CDR2 is SQIVND (reference sequence). The CDR3 is CASTGGLQDTQYF. Partial CDR3 DNA: TGTGCCAGTACCGGCGGGTTGCAAGATACG.

The DNA read from the CDR3 is TGCGCCAGCAGCCAGCCCTCTAGTCTCTACGAG. Protein: CASSQPSSLYE. In full, the CDR3 is CASSQPSSLYEQYF. The genes are TRBV4-1 and TRBJ2-7; D uncertain. The sequence runs out 3 residues before the end of the CDR3; the remainder is reconstructed from the germline J gene. V shed 3 bases and J shed 3 bases, with 12 bases lying between them. Germline loops: CDR1 MGHRA, CDR2 YSYEKL. There are 14 residues in the CDR3.

Comments on this clone: Read data end 3 residues before the CDR3 end; the end is taken from the germline J gene. This sequence joins TRBV20-1 and TRBJ2-5, with 11 nucleotides matching TRBD2. Trimming at V came to 3 bases and at J to 1 base, leaving 10 bases not matched to a gene. The germline V gene has CDR1 DFQATT and CDR2 SNEGSKA (reference sequence). The CDR3 consists of 17 residues. CDR3 protein: CSASGIAGGSLQETQYF. CDR3 DNA (partial): TGCAGTGCTAGTGGGATAGCGGGAGGGTCCCTCCAAGAGACC.

With regard to this clone: The read terminates 3 residues before the CDR3 end, so the remaining end is supplied by the germline J gene. The rearrangement uses TRBV4-2 and TRBJ1-2; D is undetermined. Germline CDR1 and CDR2: LGHNA and YNFKEQ. The CDR3 length is 14 residues. The V gene lost 1 base and the J gene lost 4 bases, with 10 bases spanning the gap. CDR3 DNA (partial): TGTGCCAGCAGCCAAGCCCATACGGTCTATGGC. Translation gives CASSQAHTVYG. The CDR3 in full is CASSQAHTVYGYTF.

As for this clone: Read data end 3 residues before the CDR3 end; the end is taken from the germline J gene. The chain links TRBV2 to TRBJ2-1, with no clear D. CDR1 and CDR2 from the germline V gene are SNHLY and FYNNEI. The ends were cut back, 2 bases at V and 6 bases at J, with 8 bases in the middle. The CDR3 sequence is 13 residues long. CDR3 in amino acids: CASSERSVNEQFF. CDR3 bases read: TGTGCCAGCAGTGAAAGGTCTGTCAATGAG.

To note about this clone: The CDR3 end is not reached by the read, which stops 3 residues before it; the germline J gene fills it in. The chain uses TRBV20-1 and TRBJ2-1; the match to TRBD2 covers 12 bases. With 4 bases clipped from V and 0 bases from J, the junction kept 4 bases outside the gene matches. Germline CDR1 reads DFQATT; CDR2 reads SNEGSKA (reference sequence). The CDR3 length is 16 residues. The CDR3 sequence: CSAKTSGSPSYNEQFF. The sequenced CDR3 bases are TGCAGTGCTAAGACTAGCGGGAGCCCCTCCTACAATGAG.

The CDR3 spells CSAREIPGQGASRQPQHF. The DNA read from the CDR3 is TGCAGTGCTAGAGAAATCCCGGGACAGGGGGCTTCTAGGCAGCCC. V gene TRBV20-1 combines with J gene TRBJ1-5; 12 positions match TRBD1. The read stops 3 residues short of the end of the CDR3; the missing end is completed from the germline J gene. Germline V CDR1 and CDR2: DFQATT, SNEGSKA (reference sequence). This CDR3 comprises 18 residues. After removal of 0 bases from V and 7 bases from J, the junction contained 13 bases not matched to a gene.

Incomplete CDR3 DNA: TGTGCCAGCAGACCCGGGACAGCCTATGGC. Translating it yields CASRPGTAYG. The full CDR3 reads CASRPGTAYGYTF. This chain connects TRBV7-2 to TRBJ1-2; 7 bases line up with TRBD1. The CDR3 end lies 3 residues beyond the end of the read and is filled in from the germline J gene. This CDR3 contains 13 residues. J gave up 4 bases and V 6 bases, and 5 bases lay outside the gene matches. From germline, CDR1 is SGHTA and CDR2 FQGNSA.

Concerning this clone: The CDR3 extends 3 residues past the end of the read, so its final part is completed from the germline J gene. This chain joins TRBV7-9 and TRBJ2-4; 7 bases are a match to TRBD1. The CDR3 is made up of 14 amino acids. Germline CDR1 is SEHNR and CDR2 is FQNEAQ (reference sequence). The sequenced CDR3 bases are TGTGCCAGCAGCTTAGGGAACAGGGGAGACGGT. Translation gives CASSLGNRGDG. The full CDR3 reads CASSLGNRGDGQYF. Drawing the rest from reference TRBV7-9 and TRBJ2-4, the complete variable domain is DTGVSQNPRHKITKRGQNVTFRCDPISEHNRLYWYRQTLGQGPEFLTYFQNEAQLEKSRLLSDRFSAERPKGSFSTLEIQRTEQGDSAMYLCASSLGNRGDGQYFGAGTRLSVL.

As to this clone: The read terminates 3 residues before the CDR3 end, so the remaining end is supplied by the germline J gene. This chain connects TRBV19 to TRBJ1-3; perhaps TRBD1 as D (5 bases). V lost 4 bases and J 0 bases, leaving 13 bases between the germline ends. The CDR3 is made up of 16 amino acids. Germline CDR1 LNHDA, CDR2 SQIVND (reference sequence). CDR3 bases read: TGTGCCAGTAGTAACCCGGGGGGTAGCTCTGGAAACACC. Residues: CASSNPGGSSGNT. The entire CDR3 protein reads CASSNPGGSSGNTIYF.

Regarding this clone: The read halts 3 residues ahead of the CDR3 end, with the missing end drawn from the germline J gene. The rearrangement joins TRBV5-1 to TRBJ2-1; perhaps TRBD1 as D (6 bases). This CDR3 spans 15 amino acids. Germline CDR1 reads SGHRS; CDR2 reads YFSETQ. The ends were cut back, 2 bases at V and 0 bases at J, with 9 bases in the middle. This CDR3 is CASSLQGNSYNEQFF. The sequenced part of the CDR3 DNA is TGCGCCAGCAGCTTACAGGGTAACTCCTACAATGAG. Full variable domain (missing parts from reference TRBV5-1 and TRBJ2-1): KAGVTQTPRYLIKTRGQQVTLSCSPISGHRSVSWYQQTPGQGLQFLFEYFSETQRNKGNFPGRFSGRQFSNSRSEMNVSTLELGDSALYLCASSLQGNSYNEQFFGPGTRLTVL.

Concerning this clone: Read data end 3 residues before the CDR3 end; the end is taken from the germline J gene. The chain combines TRBV7-8 with TRBJ2-4; possibly TRBD2 for D (6 bases). This CDR3 region has 11 residues. Germline CDR1 reads SGHVS; CDR2 reads FQNEAQ. This CDR3 is CASSSSEGQYF. The sequenced part of the CDR3 DNA is TGTGCCAGCAGCTCTTCGGAGGGT.

In the case of this clone: Sequencing ends 3 residues short of the CDR3 end; the germline J gene provides the rest. The rearrangement links TRBV29-1 to TRBJ2-2; D may be TRBD2 (6 bases). Germline CDR1 and CDR2: SQVTM and ANQGSEA. The CDR3 is made up of 13 amino acids. V was trimmed by 6 bases and J by 4 bases, leaving 12 bases between them. CDR3 sequence reads: CSVRKTSTGELFF. CDR3 DNA (partial): TGCAGCGTCCGAAAGACTAGCACCGGGGAG.

Of note for this clone: Other DNA sequences in the same sample also yield this CDR3. CDR3 residues: CASSAEGHTEAFF. The part of the CDR3 DNA that was read is TGCGCCAGCAGTGCCGAGGGGCACACTGAA. The V call is TRBV10-2, the J call TRBJ1-1; weak D call: TRBD1 (5 bases). Read data end 3 residues before the CDR3 end; the end is taken from the germline J gene. Germline V gene data show CDR1 as WSHSY and CDR2 as SAAADI. The CDR3 consists of 13 residues. Trimming cost V 4 bases and J 3 bases, with 9 bases left between them.